The sequence of this T cell receptor beta chain was determined in a study of beta chain features in type 1 diabetes. The whole isolated RNA underwent reverse transcription, so sequencing captured expressed TCRB transcripts. Average reads for naive, central memory and regulatory T cell samples were about 3.7 million. Assay used: immunoSEQ multiplex PCR; TCRdb lists only in-frame clones, some missing. The data show roughly 170,000 clones, roughly an eighth seen once. This clone showed up just a few times. Its target is not known. Trimming cost V 1 base and J 2 bases, with 8 bases left between them. CDR3 size: 14 residues. Germline CDR1 reads SGHDT; CDR2 reads YYEEEE. Study outcomes and limitations: In type 1 diabetes patients, VDJ junctions had fewer insertions; deletions at these junctions were more frequent.

Staining for CD45RO/CCR7/CD25/CD127/CD95/CD27 allowed sorting of CD4+ naive, central memory, regulatory and stem cell-like memory cells. Sorting produced populations that all topped 95% purity. Sequenced input: central memory CD4+ T cells from blood. The TCR was taken from a woman under 30 in good health. The V call is TRBV5-6, the J call TRBJ2-3; no clear D. The CDR3 loop reads CASSLSSVTDTQYF. The CDR3, as DNA: TGTGCCAGCAGCTTGTCTTCGGTCACAGATACGCAGTATTTT.